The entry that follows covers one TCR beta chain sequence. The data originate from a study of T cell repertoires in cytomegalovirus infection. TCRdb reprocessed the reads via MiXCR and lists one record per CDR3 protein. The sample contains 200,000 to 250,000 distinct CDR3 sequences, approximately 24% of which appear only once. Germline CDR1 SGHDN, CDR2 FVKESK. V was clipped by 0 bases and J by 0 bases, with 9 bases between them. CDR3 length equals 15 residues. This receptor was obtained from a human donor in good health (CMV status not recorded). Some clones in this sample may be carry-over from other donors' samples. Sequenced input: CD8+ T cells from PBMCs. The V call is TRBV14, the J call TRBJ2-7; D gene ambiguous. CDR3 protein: CASSQDRAASYEQYF. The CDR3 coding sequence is TGTGCCAGCAGCCAAGATAGGGCAGCCTCCTACGAGCAGTACTTC.